A selection of T cell receptor beta chains follows, all from one sample in a study of blood T cell repertoires in COVID-19. Clones were read by immunoSEQ multiplex PCR, and TCRdb kept only the in-frame ones, dropping some. The table lists about 190,000 clones, roughly 90% of them singletons. Sequencing was carried out using peripheral blood. These receptors all stem from a woman between 40 and 50 years old who had recovered from COVID-19. CDR3s include the opening cysteine and the closing phenylalanine or tryptophan. A D gene is named only where the DNA matches it firmly. Only part of the rows carry a size: once, few, many, or a class if the clone is expanded.

clone_size,d_call,j_call,v_call,cdr3_nt,cdr3_aa
-,-,TRBJ1-5,TRBV4-1,TGCGCCAGCAGCCAAGATGGGCAGGTCAATCAGCCCCAGCATTTT,CASSQDGQVNQPQHF
-,-,TRBJ1-1,TRBV27,TGTGCCAGCCTAAAAGAACGTAGCGGACACACTGAAGCTTTCTTT,CASLKERSGHTEAFF
-,-,TRBJ2-1,TRBV12-3/TRBV12-4,TGTGCCAGCAGTCGTGAAGGGGTAGAGCAGTTCTTC,CASSREGVEQFF
once,TRBD1,TRBJ1-5,TRBV19,TGTGCCAGTAGTATAGATAGGACAGGCTTGCAAAATCAGCCCCAGCATTTT,CASSIDRTGLQNQPQHF
medium-sized,TRBD2,TRBJ2-1,TRBV19,TGTGCCAGTAGTGTGTCTAGCGGGAGTTTAAATGAGCAGTTCTTC,CASSVSSGSLNEQFF
few,-,TRBJ1-1,TRBV27,TGTGCCAGCACTACCAGGGAGAACACTGAAGCTTTCTTT,CASTTRENTEAFF
-,TRBD2,TRBJ2-3,TRBV6-5,TGTGCCAGCAAGGCTAGCGGGATCGAGACAGATACGCAGTATTTT,CASKASGIETDTQYF
-,-,TRBJ2-1,TRBV19,TGTGCCAGTAGTATGAGGCAGGGATATGAGCAGTTCTTC,CASSMRQGYEQFF
-,-,TRBJ2-4,TRBV28,TGTGCCAGCACCGACAACGAAAACATTCAGTACTTC,CASTDNENIQYF
-,-,TRBJ2-7,TRBV5-6,TGTGCCAGCAGCTTTTATTCAGGGGAAGCCTACGAGCAGTACTTC,CASSFYSGEAYEQYF
few,TRBD1,TRBJ2-1,TRBV12-3/TRBV12-4,TGTGCCAGCAGTTTCCAACAGGGGGATGAGCAGTTCTTC,CASSFQQGDEQFF
-,-,TRBJ2-2,TRBV30,TGTGCCTGGAGTGTACTGCCCCTCGGCGGGGAGCTGTTTTTT,CAWSVLPLGGELFF
few,-,TRBJ2-7,TRBV11-2,TGTGCCAGCAGCCATGGATGGGGCGGACCCCCCCAGCAGTACTTC,CASSHGWGGPPQQYF
-,TRBD1,TRBJ1-2,TRBV3-1/TRBV3-2,TGTGCCAGCAGTCCGACAGGGGGAAACTATGGCTACACCTTC,CASSPTGGNYGYTF
-,-,TRBJ1-2,TRBV19,TGTGCCAGTAGTAGAGAACAGGGTAACTATGGCTACACCTTC,CASSREQGNYGYTF
-,-,TRBJ2-1,TRBV24-1,TGTGCCACCAGTGGAGGCAATGAGCAGTTCTTC,CATSGGNEQFF
once,TRBD1,TRBJ1-2,TRBV6-5,TGTGCCAGCAGCCCCACAGGGGACTATGGCTACACCTTC,CASSPTGDYGYTF